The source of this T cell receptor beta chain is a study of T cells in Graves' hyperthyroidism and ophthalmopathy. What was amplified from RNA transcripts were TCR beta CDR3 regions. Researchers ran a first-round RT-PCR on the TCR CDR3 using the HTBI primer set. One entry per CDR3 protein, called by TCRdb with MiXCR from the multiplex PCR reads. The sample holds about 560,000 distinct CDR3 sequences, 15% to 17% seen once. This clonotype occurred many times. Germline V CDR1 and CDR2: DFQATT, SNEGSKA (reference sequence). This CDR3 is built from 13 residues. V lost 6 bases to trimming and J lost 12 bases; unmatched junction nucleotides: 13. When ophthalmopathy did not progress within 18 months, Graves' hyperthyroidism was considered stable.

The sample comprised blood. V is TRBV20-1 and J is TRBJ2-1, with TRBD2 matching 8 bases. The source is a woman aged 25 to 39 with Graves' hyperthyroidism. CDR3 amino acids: CSANGVAGKGQFF. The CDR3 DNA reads TGCAGTGCCAACGGGGTAGCGGGAAAGGGGCAGTTCTTC.